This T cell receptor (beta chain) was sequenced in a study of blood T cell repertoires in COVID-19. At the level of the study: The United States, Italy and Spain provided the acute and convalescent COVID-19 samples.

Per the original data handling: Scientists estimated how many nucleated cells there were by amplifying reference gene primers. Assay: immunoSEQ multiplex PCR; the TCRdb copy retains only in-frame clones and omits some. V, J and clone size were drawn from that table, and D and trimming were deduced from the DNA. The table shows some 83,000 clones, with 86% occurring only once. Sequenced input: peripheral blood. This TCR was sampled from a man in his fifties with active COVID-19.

Written as DNA, the CDR3 is TGTGCCAGCAGCCCCTGGGACACCGAGAACACTGAAGCTTTCTTT. This encodes CASSPWDTENTEAFF. The chain carries TRBV7-9 and TRBJ1-1; weak D call: TRBD1 (6 bases). CDR1 SEHNR and CDR2 FQNEAQ come from the germline V gene (reference sequence). V lost 5 bases and J lost 1, with 14 bases in between. This CDR3 is 15 amino acids long.